Below are 29 T cell receptor beta chains sequenced from a single sample in a study of patients and donors after allogeneic stem cell transplantation. TCRdb redid the calling of the RT-PCR reads with MiXCR, one entry per CDR3 protein. The data show tens of thousands of distinct CDR3 sequences, around 5% seen once. Material for sequencing was blood, either unsorted or a sorted T cell fraction (not recorded which). The receptors come from a human donor who was either an allogeneic HSCT recipient or a stem cell or donor lymphocyte infusion donor (not recorded which). It is not recorded whose cells these are; they may come from a transplant donor.

The gene calls are TRBV3-1 and TRBJ2-3; maybe TRBD2 (5 bases). V was clipped by 2 bases and J by 1 base, with 13 bases between them. The CDR3 spans 16 residues. Per germline, CDR1 LGHDT and CDR2 YNNKEL (reference sequence). The chain's CDR3 is CASSQTPMRGTDTQYF. The CDR3 region has the DNA TGTGCCAGCAGCCAAACCCCTATGCGGGGCACAGATACGCAGTATTTT.

This clonotype was counted at least ten times. The chain couples TRBV7-2 to TRBJ2-2, with 8 bases lining up with TRBD1. CDR1 is SGHTA and CDR2 is FQGNSA in the germline V gene. This CDR3 region has 15 residues. Losses at the gene ends were 5 bases for V and 4 bases for J; bases not matched to a gene: 6. The CDR3 sequence: CASSPGQGFTGELFF. Here the CDR3 DNA reads TGTGCCAGCAGCCCAGGACAGGGATTCACCGGGGAGCTGTTTTTT.

The chain couples TRBV10-3 to TRBJ2-6; 9 bases map to TRBD2. V trimming: 4 bases; J trimming: 0 bases; junction bases outside the gene matches: 10. Germline lookup yields CDR1 ENHRY and CDR2 SYGVKD. This CDR3 has 19 amino acids. The CDR3 region has the DNA TGTGCCATCAGTGCAGGTAGGAGACTAGCGGACTCTGGGGCCAACGTCCTGACTTTC. Its protein is CAISAGRRLADSGANVLTF.

Only a few counts were recorded for this clonotype. V usage is TRBV10-2 and J usage is TRBJ1-4; D perhaps matches TRBD1 (6 bases). Trimming took 3 bases from V and 8 from J, leaving 10 bases between them. CDR1 WSHSY and CDR2 SAAADI come from the germline V gene. The CDR3 is 13 amino acids. In DNA form, the CDR3 reads TGCGCCAGCAGTGAAAGGGGGAAGGAAAAACTGTTTTTT. Its protein is CASSERGKEKLFF.

CDR3 residues: CASSLNAWYRGSGDTQYF. The CDR3 DNA reads as TGTGCCAGCAGCTTAAATGCATGGTACAGGGGATCGGGAGATACGCAGTATTTT. The chain carries TRBV11-1 and TRBJ2-3, with 7 bases aligning to TRBD1. This CDR3 region has 18 residues. Trimming cost V 2 bases and J 5 bases; bases outside gene matches: 16. Per the germline V gene, CDR1 is SGHAT and CDR2 is FQDESV (reference sequence).

The J gene is TRBJ2-3, the V gene TRBV28, with 9 bases matching TRBD2. The CDR3 totals 15 residues. Germline lookup yields CDR1 MDHEN and CDR2 SYDVKM. V shed 5 bases and J 4 bases; nucleotides not matched to a gene: 7. The CDR3 region has the DNA TGTGCCAGCAGTAAGACTAGCGGTCTCGCAGATACGCAGTATTTT. Protein: CASSKTSGLADTQYF.

This clonotype was observed many times. The chain recombines TRBV7-6 with TRBJ1-1; D unresolved. The V end lost 5 bases, the J end lost 1 base, and 14 bases lay between the germline ends. The CDR3 covers 15 residues. In germline, CDR1 is SGHVS, CDR2 FNYEAQ. CDR3 residues: CASSPTGPTNTEAFF. The CDR3 DNA sequence: TGTGCCAGCAGCCCTACTGGTCCGACGAACACTGAAGCTTTCTTT.

This clonotype has ten or more counts. The chain is built from TRBV5-1 and TRBJ2-1, with 10 bases that match TRBD1. Germline CDR1 is SGHRS and CDR2 is YFSETQ. The CDR3 consists of 16 residues. J lost 6 bases, V lost 5 bases, and 11 bases had no gene match. DNA for the CDR3: TGCGCCAGCAGTTCCCCCGGGACAGGGGTGGGCAATGAGCAGTTCTTC. This sequence encodes CASSSPGTGVGNEQFF.

In its sample, this clonotype was seen many times. The rearrangement uses TRBV18 and TRBJ2-5; D is undetermined. The CDR3 contains 13 residues. Germline CDR1 is KGHSH and CDR2 is LQKENI. The germline V and J ends were trimmed by 2 bases and 1 base, with 5 bases remaining between them. The CDR3, as DNA: TGTGCCAGCTCACCAGCCATCCAAGAGACCCAGTACTTC. Its protein is CASSPAIQETQYF.

This clonotype was counted many times. V and J are TRBV4-1 and TRBJ2-7, with 10 nucleotides matching TRBD2. Trimming took 1 base from V and 4 from J; bases not matched to a gene: 4. This CDR3 region has 15 residues. Germline V gene lookup returns CDR1 MGHRA and CDR2 YSYEKL. CDR3 bases: TGCGCCAGCAGCCAAGGTTCTAGCGGGAGTTACGAGCAGTACTTC. As protein: CASSQGSSGSYEQYF.

The chain couples TRBV3-1 to TRBJ2-1; D may be TRBD2 (5 bases). Per the germline V gene, CDR1 is LGHDT and CDR2 is YNNKEL (reference sequence). The CDR3 covers 16 residues. The germline V and J ends were trimmed by 3 bases and 8 bases, with 20 bases remaining between them. DNA for the CDR3: TGTGCCAGCAGCCACGCACTCGGACTGGTTGGGGATGAGCAGTTCTTC. It translates to CASSHALGLVGDEQFF.

This clonotype came up many times. V gene TRBV7-2 combines with J gene TRBJ2-7; D gene uncertain. CDR3 length equals 14 residues. Germline-derived CDR1 and CDR2 are SGHTA and FQGNSA. The V gene lost 5 bases and the J gene lost 2 bases, with 13 bases spanning the gap. CDR3 nucleotides: TGTGCCAGCAGCCTAGGTCGGCAGACCTACGAGCAGTACTTC. Amino acid sequence: CASSLGRQTYEQYF. The full variable domain, with the rest looked up from reference TRBV7-2 and TRBJ2-7, is GAGVSQSPSNKVTEKGKDVELRCDPISGHTALYWYRQSLGQGLEFLIYFQGNSAPDKSGLPSDRFSAERTGGSVSTLTIQRTQQEDSAVYLCASSLGRQTYEQYFGPGTRLTVT.

This clonotype showed up many times. V gene TRBV15 combines with J gene TRBJ2-7, with 12 bases matching TRBD2. V shed 1 base and J 7 bases; nucleotides not matched to a gene: 5. This CDR3 spans 15 amino acids. Looked up from germline, CDR1 is LNHNV and CDR2 is YYDKDF (reference sequence). The CDR3 bases are TGTGCCACCAGCAGAGCTAGCGGGAGGGAACAGGAGCAGTACTTC. It encodes CATSRASGREQEQYF.

This clonotype appeared many times. This sequence joins TRBV5-1 and TRBJ1-3, with unresolved D. Germline V CDR1 and CDR2: SGHRS, YFSETQ. With 2 bases removed from V and 4 bases from J, the gap between germline ends came to 10 bases. CDR3 length: 14 residues. The CDR3 DNA is TGCGCCAGCAGCTTCGGGTCGGAGGGAAACACCATATATTTT. Translated, it gives CASSFGSEGNTIYF. Variable domain in full (rest from reference TRBV5-1 and TRBJ1-3): KAGVTQTPRYLIKTRGQQVTLSCSPISGHRSVSWYQQTPGQGLQFLFEYFSETQRNKGNFPGRFSGRQFSNSRSEMNVSTLELGDSALYLCASSFGSEGNTIYFGEGSWLTVV.

This clonotype was counted many times. This chain joins TRBV5-4 and TRBJ2-5; 8 nucleotides align to TRBD1. Per the germline V gene, CDR1 is SGHNT and CDR2 is YYREEE (reference sequence). J was trimmed by 1 base and V by 0 bases; bases with no gene match: 2. The length of the CDR3 is 15 residues. CDR3 DNA: TGTGCCAGCAGCTTGGGGACAGGGACCCAAGAGACCCAGTACTTC. It is translated as CASSLGTGTQETQYF.

This clonotype has just a few counts. The chain couples TRBV20-1 to TRBJ2-3; D may be TRBD1 (6 bases). The germline V gene encodes CDR1 DFQATT and CDR2 SNEGSKA (reference sequence). This CDR3 is built from 14 residues. V was cut by 1 base and J by 4 bases, with 12 bases left in between. The CDR3 spells CSARGDTGADTQYF. Written as DNA, the CDR3 is TGCAGTGCTAGAGGGGACACCGGTGCAGATACGCAGTATTTT.

This clonotype appeared many times. This rearrangement joins TRBV29-1 to TRBJ2-2, with 9 nucleotides matching TRBD1. The CDR3 is 15 amino acids. Germline V CDR1 and CDR2: SQVTM, ANQGSEA. V was pared by 7 bases and J by 2 bases, with 8 bases of the junction left unmatched. The CDR3 region is CSACDTGGNTGELFF. The CDR3 nucleotides are TGCAGCGCATGTGACACAGGGGGCAACACCGGGGAGCTGTTTTTT.

The chain links TRBV6-1 to TRBJ2-1; D might be TRBD2 (6 bases). Trimming shortened V by 4 bases and J by 3 bases, and 10 bases separated the two germline ends. Germline V lookup: CDR1 MNHNS, CDR2 SASEGT. The CDR3 has 14 residues. The DNA for the CDR3 is TGTGCCAGCAGTGGGGGGGTGAGCTACAATGAGCAGTTCTTC. Encoded protein: CASSGGVSYNEQFF.

In its sample, this clonotype was seen many times. The chain employs TRBV20-1 and TRBJ2-5, with 7 nucleotides matching TRBD1. This CDR3 spans 15 amino acids. Germline CDR1 and CDR2: DFQATT and SNEGSKA (reference sequence). Trimming at V came to 2 bases and at J to 2 bases, leaving 8 bases not matched to a gene. The CDR3 sequence is CSARLTGTEQETQYF. Written as DNA, the CDR3 is TGCAGTGCTAGACTAACCGGGACAGAGCAAGAGACCCAGTACTTC.

This clonotype was seen ten or more times. This rearrangement joins TRBV19 to TRBJ2-2; D is uncertain. This CDR3 comprises 14 residues. Germline CDR1 and CDR2: LNHDA and SQIVND (reference sequence). The ends were cut back, 5 bases at V and 1 base at J, with 8 bases in the middle. The CDR3 loop is CASSGRRNTGELFF. Written as DNA, the CDR3 is TGTGCCAGTAGTGGGCGGAGGAACACCGGGGAGCTGTTTTTT.

This clonotype was seen repeatedly, ten times or more. The chain links TRBV6-1 to TRBJ2-2; 10 positions match TRBD1. This CDR3 has 18 residues. Germline trimming cut 6 bases from V and 2 bases from J; bases unmatched to any gene: 12. Germline CDR1 and CDR2: MNHNS and SASEGT. CDR3 in DNA: TGTGCCAGCAGACCTAGGGGACAGGGGACGGGAAACACCGGGGAGCTGTTTTTT. This sequence encodes CASRPRGQGTGNTGELFF.

This clonotype was observed a handful of times. The V and J genes are TRBV18 and TRBJ1-1; D may be TRBD1 (6 bases). Germline V gene sequence: CDR1 KGHSH, CDR2 LQKENI. The CDR3 consists of 14 residues. V lost 5 bases and J 0 bases, leaving 10 bases between the germline ends. CDR3 sequence (DNA): TGTGCCAGCTCATTTGACAGGATGAACACTGAAGCTTTCTTT. It translates to CASSFDRMNTEAFF.

The genes are TRBV14 and TRBJ1-1; D is uncertain. Germline V gene data show CDR1 as SGHDN and CDR2 as FVKESK. Trimming stripped 4 bases from V and 2 bases from J, with 11 bases between. This CDR3 contains 14 residues. In nucleotides, the CDR3 is TGTGCCAGCAGCCCCTTGGCCGGTAACACTGAAGCTTTCTTT. Its protein is CASSPLAGNTEAFF.

Many counts were recorded for this clonotype. The chain is built from TRBV20-1 and TRBJ1-2; 12 nucleotides match TRBD1. CDR1 and CDR2 (germline): DFQATT, SNEGSKA (reference sequence). This CDR3 is 15 amino acids long. J was trimmed by 6 bases and V by 3 bases; bases with no gene match: 8. The CDR3 DNA is TGCAGTGCTAGGGGGGGGACAGGGGGCCTCGATGGCTACACCTTC. This gives the protein CSARGGTGGLDGYTF.

The chain carries TRBV6-1 and TRBJ2-5; D ambiguous. The V end was cut by 7 bases, the J end by 1 base, with 10 bases between. CDR1 and CDR2 (germline): MNHNS, SASEGT. This CDR3 has 13 amino acids. CDR3 nucleotide sequence: TGTGCCAGCACGATTTTTCCCCAAGAGACCCAGTACTTC. Its translation is CASTIFPQETQYF.

There are many counts of this clonotype. The V and J genes are TRBV14 and TRBJ2-1; 9 bases line up with TRBD2. V shed 0 bases and J 10 bases; nucleotides not matched to a gene: 1. Germline V gene data show CDR1 as SGHDN and CDR2 as FVKESK. CDR3 length: 13 residues. This CDR3 reads CASSQDLAGEQFF. The CDR3 DNA is TGTGCCAGCAGCCAAGACCTAGCGGGGGAGCAGTTCTTC.

This clonotype was found many times. The chain recombines TRBV21-1 with TRBJ1-1. TRBV21-1 is assigned pseudogene status. The CDR3 extends over 15 amino acids. The CDR3 region has the DNA TGTGCCAGCAGCAAAGCGAGGTATGGTAACACTGAAGCTTTCTTT. It translates to CASSKARYGNTEAFF.

This clonotype was observed a few times. The rearrangement links TRBV4-2 to TRBJ1-4, with a tentative D call TRBD1 (5 bases). The length of the CDR3 is 14 residues. Germline CDR1 reads LGHNA; CDR2 reads YNFKEQ. Trimming took 0 bases from V and 8 from J, leaving 10 bases between them. DNA for the CDR3: TGTGCCAGCAGCCAAGATCAGGGAGGCGAAAAACTGTTTTTT. It yields the protein CASSQDQGGEKLFF.

The rearrangement links TRBV20-1 to TRBJ2-2; D is perhaps TRBD1 or TRBD2 (6 bases each). The CDR3 spans 14 residues. Deletions cut 7 bases from V and 0 bases from J, with 12 bases between. Germline V CDR1 and CDR2: DFQATT, SNEGSKA (reference sequence). For the CDR3, the DNA is TGCAGTGTCAGGGGCGGGACGAACACCGGGGAGCTGTTTTTT. Translation gives CSVRGGTNTGELFF.